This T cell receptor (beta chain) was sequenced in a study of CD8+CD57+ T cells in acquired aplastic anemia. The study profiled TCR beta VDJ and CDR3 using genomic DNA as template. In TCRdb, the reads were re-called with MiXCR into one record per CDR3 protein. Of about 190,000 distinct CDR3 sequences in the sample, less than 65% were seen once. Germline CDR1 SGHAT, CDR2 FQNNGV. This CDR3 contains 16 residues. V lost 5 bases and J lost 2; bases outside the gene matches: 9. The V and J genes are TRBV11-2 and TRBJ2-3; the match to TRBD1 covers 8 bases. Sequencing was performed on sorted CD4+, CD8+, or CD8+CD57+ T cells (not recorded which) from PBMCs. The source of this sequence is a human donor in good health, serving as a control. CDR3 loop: CASSAQDRADTDTQYF. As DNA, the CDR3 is TGTGCCAGCAGCGCCCAGGACAGGGCGGACACAGATACGCAGTATTTT.